This T cell receptor (beta chain) emerged from a study of CD8 T cells in Susac syndrome. When the RNA was reverse transcribed, random hexamers were used with an input of about 0.5 to 1 ug. Across 54 Vbeta and 13 Jbeta, immunoSEQ multiplex PCR amplified TCR beta CDR3. TCRdb reanalysed the immunoSEQ multiplex PCR reads using MiXCR and keeps one entry per CDR3 protein. Of just over 150,000 distinct CDR3 sequences in the sample, nearly 97% are singletons; the top ten hold 0.13% to 0.15%. V trimming: 4 bases; J trimming: 7 bases; junction bases outside the gene matches: 8. The CDR3 is made up of 16 amino acids. Germline V lookup: CDR1 KGHSH, CDR2 LQKENI. Sequencing of TCR beta was undertaken in CD8+ and CD4+ T cells derived from blood. Treatment-naive patients with stable or active relapsing-remitting disease served as multiple sclerosis controls. TEMRA cells were FACS-enriched, while CD8+ and CD4+ T cells were negatively isolated.

Material for sequencing was CD8+ T cells from PBMCs. This TCR came from a human donor with multiple sclerosis. The chain couples TRBV18 to TRBJ2-4, with 12 bases fitting TRBD1. In nucleotides, the CDR3 is TGTGCCAGCTCACACCCGGGACAGGGGGCTAAGAACATTCAGTACTTC. Its translation: CASSHPGQGAKNIQYF.